A single sample gave rise to the 2 T cell receptor beta chains below, sequenced in a study of T cells in Graves' hyperthyroidism and ophthalmopathy. Regions amplified from RNA transcripts were the TCR beta CDR3 regions. With the HTBI primer set, the TCR CDR3 went through a first round of RT-PCR. TCRdb processed the multiplex PCR reads anew with MiXCR; each CDR3 protein has one entry. The data hold some 460,000 distinct CDR3 sequences, with 15% to 18% observed a single time. The sequencing sample was made of blood. Every receptor here comes from a woman between 18 and 29 years old with Graves' hyperthyroidism.

This clonotype was seen a handful of times. The chain combines TRBV5-1 with TRBJ2-7; 8 bases are shared with TRBD2. J gave up 4 bases and V 3 bases, and 15 bases lay outside the gene matches. The germline gives CDR1 SGHRS, CDR2 YFSETQ. CDR3 length: 17 amino acids. The CDR3 protein is CASSSAPGGAGNYEQYF. In DNA form, the CDR3 reads TGCGCCAGCAGCTCAGCCCCCGGGGGGGCGGGAAATTACGAGCAGTACTTC.

The rearrangement joins TRBV25-1 to TRBJ2-1; TRBD2 is a possible D gene (6 bases). CDR1 is MGHDK and CDR2 is SYGVNS in the germline V gene. The CDR3 length is 15 residues. The V gene lost 3 bases and the J gene lost 0 bases, with 9 bases spanning the gap. The CDR3 nucleotides are TGTGCCAGCAGTGAGGAGACTAGCTCCTACAATGAGCAGTTCTTC. It encodes CASSEETSSYNEQFF.